Listed below are T cell receptor beta chains from one sample, sequenced in a study of early T cells in non-severe SARS-CoV-2 infection. MiXCR, applied by TCRdb to the 5' RACE reads, yields one record per CDR3 protein. Of under 70,000 distinct CDR3 sequences detected, around 4.7% appear once; the ten largest clones hold 4.5% to 5.5%. Material: whole blood. The receptors shown here come from an adult who was a healthcare worker with PCR-confirmed SARS-CoV-2 infection or an uninfected control (not recorded which). The CDR3 runs from the conserved cysteine through the conserved F or W. The D gene is left open where the match is weak. Clone size appears in some rows only: once, few, many, or a class for an expanded clone.

d_call j_call clone_size v_call cdr3_nt cdr3_aa
NA TRBJ1-2 many TRBV29-1 TGCAGCGTTGGAGTGGAGGGTGTAGGCTACACCTTC CSVGVEGVGYTF
TRBD1 TRBJ1-1 NA TRBV27 TGTGCCAGCAGACATGGGACAGGAGGGTATGAAGCTTTCTTT CASRHGTGGYEAFF
NA TRBJ1-5 many TRBV15 TGTGCCACCAGCAGAGATGGCCCCCGTCGGGGGTATCAGCCCCAGCATTTT CATSRDGPRRGYQPQHF
TRBD2 TRBJ2-3 many TRBV5-6 TGTGCCAGCAGCTTGGCGCCCCTTTTTGCGGGAGAGAATACGCAGTATTTT CASSLAPLFAGENTQYF
NA TRBJ1-1 NA TRBV7-9 TGTGCCAGCAGCTTAGTTGGGGCGAACACTGAAGCTTTCTTT CASSLVGANTEAFF
NA TRBJ1-3 many TRBV12-3/TRBV12-4 TGTGCCAGCAGGATTACAGGCTTCTCTGGAAACACCATATATTTT CASRITGFSGNTIYF
NA TRBJ1-1 many TRBV6-2/TRBV6-3 TGTGCCAGCAGTTCGGACAGCCTTGGGACTGAAGCTTTCTTT CASSSDSLGTEAFF
NA TRBJ1-6 many TRBV12-3/TRBV12-4 TGTGCCAGCAGTGACAGGAAAGGTTCACCCCTCCACTTT CASSDRKGSPLHF
NA TRBJ2-5 many TRBV19 TGTGCCAGTAATCGGCGAGGCGGACAAGAGACCCAGTACTTC CASNRRGGQETQYF
NA TRBJ2-1 many TRBV20-1 TGCAGTGCTAGAGATCAGCCATATGAGCAGTTCTTC CSARDQPYEQFF
NA TRBJ2-7 many TRBV7-8 TGTGCCAGCAGCCCGCAGTCTCAGGGCTCCTACGAGCAGTACTTC CASSPQSQGSYEQYF
TRBD1 TRBJ2-4 many TRBV20-1 TGCAGTGCTCTAACAGGGGGTGGATGGAAAAACATTCAGTACTTC CSALTGGGWKNIQYF
TRBD1 TRBJ1-6 NA TRBV20-1 TGCAGTGCTAGTATGACAGGGAGGGGTAATTCACCCCTCCACTTT CSASMTGRGNSPLHF
NA TRBJ1-1 many TRBV19 TGTGCCAGTAGTTACACCAGTTCTCCAAACACTGAAGCTTTCTTT CASSYTSSPNTEAFF
TRBD2 TRBJ2-1 many TRBV12-3/TRBV12-4 TGTGCCAGCAGCACTAGCGGGGGGTCCTGGGAGCAGTTCTTC CASSTSGGSWEQFF
NA TRBJ2-3 many TRBV11-1 TGTGCCAGCAGCCCGGCGAGGGACTTAGGCACAGATACGCAGTATTTT CASSPARDLGTDTQYF
TRBD2 TRBJ2-1 few TRBV20-1 TGCAGTGCTAGAATAGCGGGAGCGTCGGACAATGAGCAGTTCTTC CSARIAGASDNEQFF
TRBD1 TRBJ1-1 many TRBV12-3/TRBV12-4 TGTGCCAGCAGTTTAATCCTCACAGGGGCTCTGAACACTGAAGCTTTCTTT CASSLILTGALNTEAFF
NA TRBJ2-2 many TRBV4-3 TGCGCCAGCAGCCAAGTCCTGGCCGGGGAGCTGTTTTTT CASSQVLAGELFF
TRBD2 TRBJ2-1 many TRBV12-3/TRBV12-4 TGTGCCAGCAGTCAAATTTTAGCGGGGGGCTATAATGAGCAGTTCTTC CASSQILAGGYNEQFF
NA TRBJ2-5 NA TRBV12-3/TRBV12-4 TGTGCCAGCAGCCCTAAAGGACAGCCAACACAAGAGACCCAGTACTTC CASSPKGQPTQETQYF
NA TRBJ2-6 many TRBV12-3/TRBV12-4 TGTGCCAGCTCCCAGAGCTCTGGGGCCAACGTCCTGACTTTC CASSQSSGANVLTF
TRBD2 TRBJ2-1 many TRBV2 TGTGCCAGCAGGCCTACTAGCGGGGGGTTGTTCTTC CASRPTSGGLFF
NA TRBJ2-3 many TRBV5-4 TGTGCCAGCAGCTCCCGTCCGCCAGCTCTCACAGATACGCAGTATTTT CASSSRPPALTDTQYF
TRBD1 TRBJ2-2 many TRBV9 TGTGCCAGCAGCGGGAGAACAGACAGGGTTCCCGGGGAGCTGTTTTTT CASSGRTDRVPGELFF
NA TRBJ2-1 NA TRBV4-3 TGCGCCAGCAGCCAGGAGGAAAACAATGAGCAGTTCTTC CASSQEENNEQFF
NA TRBJ1-2 many TRBV29-1 TGCAGCGTTGCTGAAGGGGTTCTTGGCTACACCTTC CSVAEGVLGYTF
NA TRBJ1-2 many TRBV13 TGTGCCAGCAGCTTCGTATCAGGGTTTGACGGCTACACCTTC CASSFVSGFDGYTF
NA TRBJ2-7 many TRBV2 TGTGCCAGCAGTGAAGCGAGGAACACCTACGAGCAGTACTTC CASSEARNTYEQYF
TRBD2 TRBJ2-7 many TRBV5-1 TGCGCCAGCAGCTTGGATGCGGGAGGGCACGACGAGCAGTACTTC CASSLDAGGHDEQYF
NA TRBJ2-2 many TRBV9 TGTGCCAGCAGCGTCGGGACAACGAACACCGGGGAGCTGTTTTTT CASSVGTTNTGELFF
TRBD1 TRBJ2-2 many TRBV24-1 TGTGCCACCAGTACAACACCCGGGACAGGGGGCACCGGGGAGCTGTTTTTT CATSTTPGTGGTGELFF
NA TRBJ2-2 NA TRBV14 TGTGCCAGCAGCCAGAACCTAGTCACCGGGGAGCTGTTTTTT CASSQNLVTGELFF
NA TRBJ2-1 many TRBV20-1 TGCAGTGCTGCCCCCTCCAGTTACAATGAGCAGTTCTTC CSAAPSSYNEQFF
TRBD2 TRBJ2-1 many TRBV27 TGTGCCAGCAGTCTAATGACTAGCGGGAGGGATGAGCAGTTCTTC CASSLMTSGRDEQFF
NA TRBJ2-5 many TRBV7-9 TGTGCCAGCAGCCCTCCACGGGAAGAGACCCAGTACTTC CASSPPREETQYF
NA TRBJ1-5 NA TRBV5-1 TGCGCCAGCAGCTTGGAAGTGGGAGATCAGCCCCAGCATTTT CASSLEVGDQPQHF
NA TRBJ1-2 many TRBV11-2 TGTGCCAGCAACAAACTCCCGGGGCAGGCCCTTAACTATGGCTACACCTTC CASNKLPGQALNYGYTF
NA TRBJ2-2 many TRBV29-1 TGCAGCGTTGAAGGGGACTGGGACTCCGCGGAGCTGTTTTTT CSVEGDWDSAELFF
NA TRBJ2-2 few TRBV13 TGTGCCAGCAGCTTAGGCCGCCTAGCTGGGACCGAGGAGCTGTTTTTT CASSLGRLAGTEELFF
NA TRBJ2-1 few TRBV9 TGTGCCAGCAGCGTAGGAGAGGGGCCGGGGAACAATGAGCAGTTCTTC CASSVGEGPGNNEQFF
NA TRBJ2-1 few TRBV30 TGTGCCTGTCATGAGGGTAGCTACAATGAGCAGTTCTTC CACHEGSYNEQFF
NA TRBJ1-1 many TRBV6-4 TGTGCCAGCAGTCCTGGTGGGGCAAGCACTGAAGCTTTCTTT CASSPGGASTEAFF
TRBD1 TRBJ1-5 NA TRBV7-9 TGTGCCAGCAGCTTAGGGAGGACAGGGGAGCAACGGGGAGGACCCCAGCATTTT CASSLGRTGEQRGGPQHF
TRBD2 TRBJ2-1 many TRBV29-1 TGCAGCGTTGAAAGCGGGATCTCCTACAATGAGCAGTTCTTC CSVESGISYNEQFF
TRBD2 TRBJ2-3 few TRBV7-9 TGTGCCAGCAGCCTCTTGCAACGGTTAGCGGGGATCACAGATACGCAGTATTTT CASSLLQRLAGITDTQYF
TRBD2 TRBJ2-1 few TRBV11-2 TGTGCCAGCAGTTCCGGGACTAGCGGGAGGTGGAGCTCCTACAATGAGCAGTTCTTC CASSSGTSGRWSSYNEQFF
NA TRBJ2-3 NA TRBV7-9 TGTGCCAGCAGCTTAGGCGTGGTAGACACAGATACGCAGTATTTT CASSLGVVDTDTQYF
NA TRBJ2-7 NA TRBV20-1 TGCAGTGCTAGTTCCCGGGACTTCTACGAGCAGTACTTC CSASSRDFYEQYF
NA TRBJ2-7 NA TRBV10-3 TGTGCCATCAGGGGACCTTTAACAGAGTCCTACGAGCAGTACTTC CAIRGPLTESYEQYF
TRBD1 TRBJ2-1 many TRBV12-3/TRBV12-4 TGTGCCAGCAGTCAACGTGGACAGGGGGGAGATGAGCAGTTCTTC CASSQRGQGGDEQFF
NA TRBJ1-1 NA TRBV20-1 TGCAGTGCTAGGGCGCGCCAGGACACTGAAGCTTTCTTT CSARARQDTEAFF
NA TRBJ2-7 NA TRBV11-1 TGTGCCAGCAGCTTAGGGCAGGGGAGGCACGAGCAGTACTTC CASSLGQGRHEQYF